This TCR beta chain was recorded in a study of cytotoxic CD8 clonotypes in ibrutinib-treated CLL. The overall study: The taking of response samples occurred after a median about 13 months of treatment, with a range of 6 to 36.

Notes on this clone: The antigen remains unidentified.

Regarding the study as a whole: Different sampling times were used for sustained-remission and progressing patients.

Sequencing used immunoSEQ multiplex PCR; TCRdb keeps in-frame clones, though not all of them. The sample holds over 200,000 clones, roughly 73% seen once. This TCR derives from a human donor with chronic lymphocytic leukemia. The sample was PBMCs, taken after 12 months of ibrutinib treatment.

CDR3 region: CASRRADYGYTF. CDR3 coding DNA: TGTGCCAGCCGTCGCGCGGACTATGGCTACACCTTC. This chain connects TRBV6-5 to TRBJ1-2; D not certain. Trimming stripped 8 bases from V and 3 bases from J, with 10 bases between. The CDR3 spans 12 residues. The germline CDR1 and CDR2 sequences are MNHEY and SVGAGI.